Presented here are 18 T cell receptor beta chains from one specimen sequenced in a study of cytotoxic CD8 clonotypes in ibrutinib-treated CLL. Sequenced by immunoSEQ multiplex PCR; TCRdb stores in-frame clones only, minus some. This table holds some 200,000 clones, 70% found once. The sample consisted of PBMCs, taken after 12 months of ibrutinib treatment. These receptors came from a human donor with chronic lymphocytic leukemia.

The V call is TRBV4-1, the J call TRBJ2-5; TRBD2 matches 11 bases. There are 15 residues in the CDR3. Germline V gene sequence: CDR1 MGHRA, CDR2 YSYEKL. J gave up 5 bases and V 4 bases, and 6 bases lay outside the gene matches. This CDR3 is CASSLIAGGSETQYF. The CDR3 DNA reads TGCGCCAGCAGCCTGATAGCGGGGGGGAGTGAGACCCAGTACTTC.

V and J are TRBV7-2 and TRBJ2-5, with 8 bases identical to TRBD2. Germline CDR1 is SGHTA and CDR2 is FQGNSA. Trimming cost V 1 base and J 5 bases; bases outside gene matches: 12. This CDR3 has 17 residues. The CDR3 nucleotides read TGTGCCAGCAGCTTAGGGGTATCCGGGAGGGCCTGGGAGACCCAGTACTTC. This translates into CASSLGVSGRAWETQYF.

This chain links TRBV2 with TRBJ1-6; D call uncertain. Trimming removed 6 bases at V and 0 bases at J, with 18 bases between. The germline gives CDR1 SNHLY, CDR2 FYNNEI. The length of the CDR3 is 18 residues. In DNA form, the CDR3 reads TGTGCCAGCAGCCATCCCGTATCGTCTAGCTCCTATAATTCACCCCTCCACTTT. Translating it yields CASSHPVSSSSYNSPLHF.

V gene TRBV7-3 combines with J gene TRBJ2-2, with no clear D. V was clipped by 1 base and J by 5 bases, with 11 bases between them. The CDR3 has 15 amino acids. Germline V gene lookup returns CDR1 SGHTA and CDR2 FQGTGA. DNA of the CDR3: TGTGCCAGCAGCTTAAATCAGCATCCGACCGGGGAGCTGTTTTTT. Its translation: CASSLNQHPTGELFF.

This chain connects TRBV28 to TRBJ2-7; the D gene is possibly TRBD1 (6 bases). This CDR3 spans 14 amino acids. Trimming removed 3 bases from V and 0 bases from J, with 9 bases in between. In germline, CDR1 is MDHEN, CDR2 SYDVKM. The CDR3 DNA is TGTGCCAGCAGTTTCTGGACAGTCTCCTACGAGCAGTACTTC. It codes for CASSFWTVSYEQYF.

V usage is TRBV14 and J usage is TRBJ2-6; D is uncertain. Germline CDR1 and CDR2: SGHDN and FVKESK. The length of the CDR3 is 11 residues. The CDR3 nucleotides are TGTGATTCGACTGGGGCCAACGTCCTGACTTTC. Its protein product is CDSTGANVLTF.

The chain recombines TRBV6-5 with TRBJ1-1, with D unresolved. The germline V gene encodes CDR1 MNHEY and CDR2 SVGAGI. The V and J ends lost 7 bases and 11 bases respectively, with 20 bases between them. This CDR3 is built from 13 residues. CDR3 nucleotides: TGTGCCAGCACCGCACACCAAAGGGCAATGGCTTTCTTT. Translated, it gives CASTAHQRAMAFF.

The rearrangement joins TRBV28 to TRBJ2-3; 8 bases match TRBD1. The CDR3 runs 16 residues. CDR1 MDHEN and CDR2 SYDVKM come from the germline V gene. The trim removed 6 bases at V and 3 bases at J, leaving 11 bases unmatched. CDR3 DNA: TGTGCCAGCAGCGAGACAGGGGCCAGGGGTACAGATACGCAGTATTTT. The encoded protein is CASSETGARGTDTQYF.

This sequence joins TRBV30 and TRBJ2-6, with D hard to call. There are 15 residues in the CDR3. V was trimmed by 2 bases and J by 3 bases, leaving 11 bases between them. Germline-derived CDR1 and CDR2 are GTSNPN and SVGIG (reference sequence). Written as DNA, the CDR3 is TGTGCCTGGAGTACTATGAGTCTTGGGGCCAACGTCCTGACTTTC. It codes for CAWSTMSLGANVLTF.

This sequence joins TRBV7-2 and TRBJ1-2; 8 nucleotides align to TRBD1. The CDR3 spans 12 residues. The trim removed 3 bases at V and 8 bases at J, leaving 2 bases unmatched. Germline CDR1 reads SGHTA; CDR2 reads FQGNSA. The CDR3 DNA sequence: TGTGCCAGCAGCTTTCGGACAGGGGGCTACACCTTC. Translation: CASSFRTGGYTF.

The V call is TRBV27, the J call TRBJ2-5, with D maybe TRBD1 (6 bases). Judging by the DNA end, TRBJ2-7 fits better; the J call may be wrong. This CDR3 is 14 amino acids long. CDR1 MNHEY and CDR2 SMNVEV come from the germline V gene (reference sequence). As DNA, the CDR3 is TGTGCCAGCTATCGGGCAGGGGAACGGCACGAGCAGTACTTC. It codes for CASYRAGERHEQYF.

This clone was counted only a few times. The V gene is TRBV6-1, the J gene TRBJ1-2; the D is unclear. The CDR3 spans 13 residues. Trimming cost V 6 bases and J 0 bases, with 8 bases left between them. Germline loops: CDR1 MNHNS, CDR2 SASEGT. The chain's CDR3 is CASREAANYGYTF. In DNA, the CDR3 is TGTGCCAGCAGAGAGGCAGCTAACTATGGCTACACCTTC.

The V and J genes are TRBV29-1 and TRBJ2-6; a weak D match, TRBD1 (5 bases). From germline, CDR1 is SQVTM and CDR2 ANQGSEA. Trimming removed 7 bases at V and 3 bases at J, with 10 bases between. The CDR3 is made up of 13 amino acids. This CDR3 is CSADSLGANVLTF. The CDR3 DNA sequence: TGCAGCGCCGACAGTCTTGGGGCCAACGTCCTGACTTTC.

V is TRBV29-1 and J is TRBJ2-7; tentatively, D is TRBD2 (6 bases). Germline loops: CDR1 SQVTM, CDR2 ANQGSEA. Trimming pared 3 bases from V and 5 bases from J, leaving 14 bases between. CDR3 length equals 13 residues. This CDR3 reads CSVDTGTPDEQYF. CDR3 bases: TGCAGCGTTGATACCGGGACTCCCGACGAGCAGTACTTC.

DNA for the CDR3: TGTGCCAGCAGTGAAGCGTCGGCAGGCCCCAGGACCCAGTACTTC. This gives the protein CASSEASAGPRTQYF. This chain links TRBV2 with TRBJ2-5; D gene ambiguous. Trimming pared 0 bases from V and 7 bases from J, leaving 15 bases between. The CDR3 totals 15 residues. CDR1 is SNHLY, CDR2 FYNNEI, per germline.

This clone was seen a handful of times. The chain couples TRBV7-2 to TRBJ2-7; D remains ambiguous. V was pared by 2 bases and J by 2 bases, with 4 bases between. Germline assignment: CDR1 SGHTA and CDR2 FQGNSA. The CDR3 spans 12 residues. CDR3 protein: CASSLLTYEQYF. CDR3 coding DNA: TGTGCCAGCAGCTTACTGACCTACGAGCAGTACTTC.

CDR3 loop: CSVEGTGQTYGYTF. For the CDR3, the DNA is TGCAGCGTTGAGGGGACAGGGCAGACCTATGGCTACACCTTC. This chain uses TRBV29-1 with TRBJ1-2; 9 nucleotides match TRBD1. CDR3 size: 14 residues. V shed 3 bases and J 4 bases; nucleotides not matched to a gene: 6. Germline CDR1 SQVTM, CDR2 ANQGSEA.

The chain employs TRBV7-2 and TRBJ2-2; 8 bases align to TRBD2. In germline, CDR1 is SGHTA, CDR2 FQGNSA. This CDR3 is 16 amino acids long. The V segment lost 3 bases and the J segment 0 bases; nucleotides outside the gene matches: 3. The CDR3 coding sequence is TGTGCCAGCAGCTTCAGTAGCGGGACGAACACCGGGGAGCTGTTTTTT. Translating gives CASSFSSGTNTGELFF.